Listed below are T cell receptor beta chains from one sample, sequenced in a study of blood T cell repertoires in COVID-19. The data were produced by immunoSEQ multiplex PCR, yet TCRdb's version contains in-frame clones alone and is incomplete. This sample has roughly 190,000 clones; about 88% occur once, and the top ten carry approximately 6%. Material for sequencing was peripheral blood. The origin of the receptors is a man aged 35 to 55 with active or convalescent COVID-19. Each CDR3 is given with its conserved first and last residue. The D gene is left open where the match is weak. Only some rows state a clone size, as once, few, many or a class for expanded clones.

j_gene: TRBJ1-1; d_gene: -; abundance: -; v_gene: TRBV4-2; CDR3nt: TGTGCCAGCAGCCAAGATCTGAGGCAGGGGAACACTGAAGCTTTCTTT; CDR3aa: CASSQDLRQGNTEAFF
j_gene: TRBJ1-6; d_gene: TRBD1; abundance: -; v_gene: TRBV14; CDR3nt: TGTGCCAGCAGCTTCTGGACAGGTGGGAATTCACCCCTCCACTTT; CDR3aa: CASSFWTGGNSPLHF
j_gene: TRBJ1-6; d_gene: TRBD1; abundance: -; v_gene: TRBV19; CDR3nt: TGTGCCAGTTGGGACAGGGGCCACAATTCACCCCTCCACTTT; CDR3aa: CASWDRGHNSPLHF
j_gene: TRBJ1-1; d_gene: TRBD1; abundance: -; v_gene: TRBV7-2; CDR3nt: TGTGCCAGCAGCTTCGACAGGGCCAACACTGAAGCTTTCTTT; CDR3aa: CASSFDRANTEAFF
j_gene: TRBJ1-1; d_gene: -; abundance: few; v_gene: TRBV27; CDR3nt: TGTGCCAGCAGTTCCGCGGTTATATCCAGGGGGAACACTGAAGCTTTCTTT; CDR3aa: CASSSAVISRGNTEAFF
j_gene: TRBJ1-2; d_gene: -; abundance: -; v_gene: TRBV29-1; CDR3nt: TGCAGCGTCGCGACAGAAAGGGTCGGCTACACCTTC; CDR3aa: CSVATERVGYTF
j_gene: TRBJ2-5; d_gene: -; abundance: -; v_gene: TRBV7-2; CDR3nt: TGTGCCAGCAGCCTCATGAGGGAGACCCAGTACTTC; CDR3aa: CASSLMRETQYF
j_gene: TRBJ2-7; d_gene: TRBD1; abundance: -; v_gene: TRBV2; CDR3nt: TGTGCCAGCAGTGGAGAACAGGGGCTCTACGAGCAGTACTTC; CDR3aa: CASSGEQGLYEQYF
j_gene: TRBJ2-5; d_gene: TRBD1; abundance: once; v_gene: TRBV6-5; CDR3nt: TGTGCCACAAGGGGACAGCTCCTCCAAGAGACCCAGTACTTC; CDR3aa: CATRGQLLQETQYF
j_gene: TRBJ2-4; d_gene: TRBD2; abundance: -; v_gene: TRBV7-9; CDR3nt: TGTGCCAGCAGCTACGGGACTAGCGGGGGAGACAACATTCAGTACTTC; CDR3aa: CASSYGTSGGDNIQYF
j_gene: TRBJ1-5; d_gene: -; abundance: -; v_gene: TRBV6-5; CDR3nt: TGTGCCAGTCACGAGGGTCATAGCAATCAGCCCCAGCATTTT; CDR3aa: CASHEGHSNQPQHF
j_gene: TRBJ2-1; d_gene: TRBD1; abundance: -; v_gene: TRBV7-8; CDR3nt: TGTGCCAGCAGCCGATCAACGTGGTTTGGGGTAGACAGGGGGCAGAGATCCCTAAGTGAGCAGTTCTTC; CDR3aa: CASSRSTWFGVDRGQRSLSEQFF
j_gene: TRBJ2-1; d_gene: -; abundance: -; v_gene: TRBV5-6; CDR3nt: TGTGCCAGCAGCGCACTACCCGTCGGGAACAATGAGCAGTTCTTC; CDR3aa: CASSALPVGNNEQFF
j_gene: TRBJ1-2; d_gene: -; abundance: few; v_gene: TRBV3-1/TRBV3-2; CDR3nt: TGTGCCAGCAGCCTACTAACGAACTATGGCTACACCTTC; CDR3aa: CASSLLTNYGYTF
j_gene: TRBJ2-2; d_gene: TRBD2; abundance: -; v_gene: TRBV12-5; CDR3nt: TGTGCTAGTGGTTTGTTGGGACTACAAGCGAACACCGGGGAGCTGTTTTTT; CDR3aa: CASGLLGLQANTGELFF
j_gene: TRBJ2-7; d_gene: TRBD2; abundance: -; v_gene: TRBV7-9; CDR3nt: TGTGCCAGCAGCCGATCCGGGACTAGCTCCTACGAGCAGTACTTC; CDR3aa: CASSRSGTSSYEQYF
j_gene: TRBJ1-1; d_gene: TRBD1; abundance: -; v_gene: TRBV9; CDR3nt: TGTGCCAGCAGCCTAACAGGGGAAGGCACTGAAGCTTTCTTT; CDR3aa: CASSLTGEGTEAFF
j_gene: TRBJ1-5; d_gene: -; abundance: -; v_gene: TRBV19; CDR3nt: TGTGCCAGTAGTATCAATGGGCAGGGCGGTTATCAGCCCCAGCATTTT; CDR3aa: CASSINGQGGYQPQHF
j_gene: TRBJ1-1; d_gene: TRBD1; abundance: -; v_gene: TRBV10-3; CDR3nt: TGTGCCATCAGTGCGGGACAGACTATGAACACTGAAGCTTTCTTT; CDR3aa: CAISAGQTMNTEAFF
j_gene: TRBJ2-5; d_gene: TRBD2; abundance: -; v_gene: TRBV5-1; CDR3nt: TGCGCCAGCAGCTCCGGGACTAGCGGGGGTCCAAAGTACTTC; CDR3aa: CASSSGTSGGPKYF
j_gene: TRBJ1-4; d_gene: TRBD1; abundance: -; v_gene: TRBV19; CDR3nt: TGTGCCACTTACGACAGGGCGGATGAAAAACTGTTTTTT; CDR3aa: CATYDRADEKLFF
j_gene: TRBJ1-5; d_gene: -; abundance: once; v_gene: TRBV10-3; CDR3nt: TGTGCCATCAGTGAGTCCGGCACTAGCCCCCGCAATCAGCCCCAGCATTTT; CDR3aa: CAISESGTSPRNQPQHF
j_gene: TRBJ1-5; d_gene: -; abundance: -; v_gene: TRBV2; CDR3nt: TGTGCCAGCAGTGAAACTCTAACGGCCCAGCATTTT; CDR3aa: CASSETLTAQHF
j_gene: TRBJ2-5; d_gene: -; abundance: -; v_gene: TRBV5-4; CDR3nt: TGTGCCAGCAGCTTGTATAGGGGCAGGGGCCAAGAGACCCAGTACTTC; CDR3aa: CASSLYRGRGQETQYF
j_gene: TRBJ1-5; d_gene: -; abundance: -; v_gene: TRBV6-2/TRBV6-3; CDR3nt: TGTGCCAGCAGTTACTCGATCCCCCCGGGTTCGGGCAATCAGCCCCAGCATTTT; CDR3aa: CASSYSIPPGSGNQPQHF
j_gene: TRBJ1-5; d_gene: -; abundance: -; v_gene: TRBV19; CDR3nt: TGTGCCAGTAGTATCCCCGGAGGCAATCAGCCCCAGCATTTT; CDR3aa: CASSIPGGNQPQHF
j_gene: TRBJ1-3; d_gene: -; abundance: -; v_gene: TRBV6-1; CDR3nt: TGTGCCAGCAGTGAGCGGGGCGCTGGAAACACCATATATTTT; CDR3aa: CASSERGAGNTIYF
j_gene: TRBJ2-5; d_gene: -; abundance: -; v_gene: TRBV7-8; CDR3nt: TGTGCCAGCAGCTTTGACCCTAGAGGGCAAGAGACCCAGTACTTC; CDR3aa: CASSFDPRGQETQYF
j_gene: TRBJ1-6; d_gene: -; abundance: -; v_gene: TRBV18; CDR3nt: TGTGCCAGCTCACCGGACGACCCTCAGGGAGGTTCACCCCTCCACTTT; CDR3aa: CASSPDDPQGGSPLHF
j_gene: TRBJ2-6; d_gene: -; abundance: -; v_gene: TRBV15; CDR3nt: TGTGCCACCAGCAGGGCTGGCGGGGTCGGGGCCAACGTCCTGACTTTC; CDR3aa: CATSRAGGVGANVLTF
j_gene: TRBJ2-3; d_gene: TRBD2; abundance: -; v_gene: TRBV29-1; CDR3nt: TGCAGCGCTGCTAGCGGGGGCCATGTAGATACGCAGTATTTT; CDR3aa: CSAASGGHVDTQYF
j_gene: TRBJ2-1; d_gene: -; abundance: once; v_gene: TRBV5-1; CDR3nt: TGCGCCAGCAGCCCAAGGGGTCCGGAGCAGTTCTTC; CDR3aa: CASSPRGPEQFF
j_gene: TRBJ1-1; d_gene: -; abundance: -; v_gene: TRBV2; CDR3nt: TGTGCCAGCACACGGACTCCCGGGCAAAACACTGAAGCTTTCTTT; CDR3aa: CASTRTPGQNTEAFF
j_gene: TRBJ1-5; d_gene: -; abundance: -; v_gene: TRBV11-2; CDR3nt: TGTGCCAGCAGCACCCTCCAGGGTGTGGGTCAGCCCCAGCATTTT; CDR3aa: CASSTLQGVGQPQHF
j_gene: TRBJ2-5; d_gene: TRBD2; abundance: -; v_gene: TRBV5-1; CDR3nt: TGCGCCAGCAGCTTGGCGGCTAGCGGGCAAGAGACCCAGTACTTC; CDR3aa: CASSLAASGQETQYF
j_gene: TRBJ1-6; d_gene: TRBD1; abundance: -; v_gene: TRBV28; CDR3nt: TGTGCCAGCAGTTTATCCGGACAGGGGAATTCACCCCTCCACTTT; CDR3aa: CASSLSGQGNSPLHF
j_gene: TRBJ1-1; d_gene: -; abundance: -; v_gene: TRBV21-1; CDR3nt: TGTGCCAGCAGCACCATACAGGGGGGAGCTTTCTTT; CDR3aa: CASSTIQGGAFF
j_gene: TRBJ1-1; d_gene: -; abundance: once; v_gene: TRBV19; CDR3nt: TGTGCCAGTAGTATGGCCCCCTCAGGGTATACTGAAGCTTTCTTT; CDR3aa: CASSMAPSGYTEAFF